These 22 T cell receptor beta chains were sequenced from one sample in a study of lymphopenia after photon versus proton radiotherapy. Sequencing used immunoSEQ multiplex PCR; TCRdb keeps in-frame clones, though not all of them. Among tens of thousands of clones listed, approximately 86% were seen once. The material sequenced was peripheral blood, taken from a patient treated with photon-based radiotherapy. The origin of the receptors is a man aged 35 to 55 with gastric cancer.

The genes are TRBV2 and TRBJ1-2, with unresolved D. CDR3 length equals 11 residues. V was shortened by 6 bases and J by 9 bases, with 11 bases between the two germline ends. CDR1 and CDR2 (germline): SNHLY, FYNNEI. DNA for the CDR3: TGTGCCAGCAGGGCAGCTAGGCGCTACACCTTC. Its translation: CASRAARRYTF.

The DNA of the CDR3 is TGTGCCTGGAGTGCCCGACAGGGGACTAACTATGGCTACACCTTC. Translation: CAWSARQGTNYGYTF. V gene TRBV30 combines with J gene TRBJ1-2, with TRBD1 identical over 8 bases. The V gene's germline CDR1 is GTSNPN and CDR2 SVGIG (reference sequence). The CDR3 covers 15 residues. V shed 1 base, J shed 0 bases, and the junction held 4 bases outside the gene matches. Variable domain in full (rest from reference TRBV30 and TRBJ1-2): SQTIHQWPATLVQPVGSPLSLECTVEGTSNPNLYWYRQAAGRGLQLLFYSVGIGQISSEVPQNLSASRPQDRQFILSSKKLLLSDSGFYLCAWSARQGTNYGYTFGSGTRLTVV.

The CDR3 reads CASSPVGRAYEQYF. The CDR3, as DNA: TGTGCCAGCAGCCCCGTAGGCCGCGCCTACGAGCAGTACTTC. The rearrangement joins TRBV27 to TRBJ2-7; D is unresolved. The V gene lost 6 bases and the J gene lost 2 bases, with 14 bases spanning the gap. The CDR3 has 14 amino acids. CDR1 MNHEY and CDR2 SMNVEV come from the germline V gene (reference sequence).

The gene calls are TRBV7-4 and TRBJ1-3; D may be TRBD1 (6 bases). This CDR3 has 16 residues. Looked up from germline, CDR1 is SGHVT and CDR2 is SQSDAQ. V shed 1 base and J shed 0 bases, with 10 bases lying between them. DNA for the CDR3: TGTGCCAGCAGCTTAGAGGGACACTGCTCTGGAAACACCATATATTTT. Translation: CASSLEGHCSGNTIYF.

This clone was picked up a small number of times. This chain connects TRBV15 to TRBJ2-1; a possible D gene is TRBD2 (6 bases). This CDR3 has 16 residues. Trimming took 0 bases from V and 6 from J, leaving 15 bases between them. Per the germline V gene, CDR1 is LNHNV and CDR2 is YYDKDF (reference sequence). Written as DNA, the CDR3 is TGTGCCACCAGCAGAGATAGCGGAGATTCGGGCAATGAGCAGTTCTTC. It translates to CATSRDSGDSGNEQFF.

The chain links TRBV30 to TRBJ1-3, with D possibly being TRBD1 (5 bases). Germline loops: CDR1 GTSNPN, CDR2 SVGIG (reference sequence). The CDR3 has 14 residues. Trimming removed 0 bases from V and 2 bases from J, with 8 bases in between. CDR3 region: CAWSVGRAGNTIYF. The CDR3 DNA reads as TGTGCCTGGAGTGTAGGCAGGGCTGGAAACACCATATATTTT.

The gene calls are TRBV5-5 and TRBJ1-1; D not resolved. The V gene lost 2 bases and the J gene lost 10 bases, with 21 bases spanning the gap. From germline, CDR1 is SGHKS and CDR2 YYEKEE (reference sequence). This CDR3 has 15 amino acids. The DNA for the CDR3 is TGTGCCAGCAGCTTCGGTCGCAAGGGCTGGGTGGGAGCTTTCTTT. It yields the protein CASSFGRKGWVGAFF.

The chain has TRBV5-1 and TRBJ2-3; perhaps TRBD1 as D (6 bases). Germline CDR1 SGHRS, CDR2 YFSETQ. Trimming took off 4 bases at V and 2 bases at J, with 11 bases between the two ends. CDR3 size: 14 residues. The CDR3 sequence: CASSAQGLTDTQYF. CDR3 DNA: TGCGCCAGCAGCGCACAGGGCCTCACAGATACGCAGTATTTT.

This chain uses TRBV7-9 with TRBJ2-7, with TRBD2 identical over 7 bases. Germline CDR1 and CDR2: SEHNR and FQNEAQ (reference sequence). V gave up 5 bases and J gave up 1 base; unmatched junction bases: 11. CDR3 length: 16 residues. The CDR3 DNA reads as TGTGCCAGCAGCCCTTCGCGGGGGAGGCCATCCTACGAGCAGTACTTC. It yields the protein CASSPSRGRPSYEQYF.

The chain employs TRBV4-1 and TRBJ1-6; 7 nucleotides match TRBD1. Germline CDR1 reads MGHRA; CDR2 reads YSYEKL. J was trimmed by 5 bases and V by 2 bases; bases with no gene match: 6. The CDR3 covers 16 residues. The CDR3: CASSQYGTGDNSPLHF. The CDR3 DNA reads as TGCGCCAGCAGCCAATACGGTACAGGGGATAATTCACCCCTCCACTTT.

Note on this clone: One junction end disagrees with the germline gene, perhaps due to a read error. This sequence joins TRBV25-1 and TRBJ1-5; the D gene is possibly TRBD1 (5 bases). There are 13 residues in the CDR3. Germline V CDR1 and CDR2: MGHDK, SYGVNS. The CDR3 DNA is TGTGCCACCAGGGACGGAGACAATCAGTCCCAGCATTTT. Encoded protein: CATRDGDNQSQHF.

The chain is built from TRBV30 and TRBJ1-1; 9 bases fit TRBD1. V trimming: 7 bases; J trimming: 3 bases; junction bases outside the gene matches: 12. Germline V gene sequence: CDR1 GTSNPN, CDR2 SVGIG (reference sequence). This CDR3 has 15 residues. The CDR3 is CASHRDRAVDTEAFF. The CDR3 nucleotides read TGTGCCTCACATCGGGACAGGGCGGTCGACACTGAAGCTTTCTTT. Using reference TRBV30 and TRBJ1-1 for the parts outside the CDR3, the full variable domain is SQTIHQWPATLVQPVGSPLSLECTVEGTSNPNLYWYRQAAGRGLQLLFYSVGIGQISSEVPQNLSASRPQDRQFILSSKKLLLSDSGFYLCASHRDRAVDTEAFFGQGTRLTVV.

The V gene is TRBV6-5, the J gene TRBJ2-7, with a weak D call TRBD1 (6 bases). The V and J ends lost 6 bases and 3 bases respectively, with 18 bases between them. The CDR3 spans 15 residues. Germline CDR1 reads MNHEY; CDR2 reads SVGAGI. CDR3 in DNA: TGTGCCAGCAGCCCCCGCCGGACAGATGACTACGAGCAGTACTTC. Encoded protein: CASSPRRTDDYEQYF.

The V and J genes are TRBV4-3 and TRBJ1-6; D call uncertain. The CDR3 sequence is 16 residues long. Trimming cost V 1 base and J 8 bases, with 15 bases left between them. Germline CDR1 and CDR2: LGHNA and YSLEER. The CDR3 loop is CASSQGYTEEYSPLHF. The DNA of the CDR3 is TGCGCCAGCAGCCAAGGGTACACAGAAGAGTATTCACCCCTCCACTTT.

This clone was counted only a few times. The genes are TRBV29-1 and TRBJ1-4, with D possibly TRBD1 on 5 matching bases. The V and J ends lost 1 base and 5 bases respectively, with 11 bases between them. CDR3 length: 14 residues. CDR1 is SQVTM, CDR2 ANQGSEA, per germline. The CDR3 DNA reads TGCAGCGTTGAAGGTGGGGGAGTAAATGAAAAACTGTTTTTT. Its translation is CSVEGGGVNEKLFF.

The rearrangement links TRBV10-3 to TRBJ2-3; TRBD1 agrees at 9 bases. This CDR3 is built from 13 residues. CDR1 and CDR2 from the germline V gene are ENHRY and SYGVKD. J gave up 1 base and V 9 bases, and 2 bases lay outside the gene matches. The CDR3 nucleotides read TGTGCCATAACAGGGGGCGGCACAGATACGCAGTATTTT. It translates to CAITGGGTDTQYF.

The V call is TRBV7-2, the J call TRBJ2-7; D is perhaps TRBD1 or TRBD2 (5 bases each). Germline V gene sequence: CDR1 SGHTA, CDR2 FQGNSA. The V end lost 5 bases, the J end lost 0 bases, and 14 bases lay between the germline ends. This CDR3 contains 15 residues. The CDR3 spells CASSESPGLSYEQYF. The CDR3 bases are TGTGCCAGCAGCGAATCGCCGGGGCTCTCCTACGAGCAGTACTTC. The variable domain in full, with the rest retrieved from reference TRBV7-2 and TRBJ2-7, is GAGVSQSPSNKVTEKGKDVELRCDPISGHTALYWYRQSLGQGLEFLIYFQGNSAPDKSGLPSDRFSAERTGGSVSTLTIQRTQQEDSAVYLCASSESPGLSYEQYFGPGTRLTVT.

CDR3: CASSQDGAGGSYEQYF. The CDR3 DNA reads as TGTGCCAGCAGCCAAGACGGGGCGGGGGGGTCCTACGAGCAGTACTTC. The V gene is TRBV4-2, the J gene TRBJ2-7; 9 bases agree with TRBD2. The CDR3 runs 16 residues. Losses at the gene ends were 0 bases for V and 1 base for J; bases not matched to a gene: 4. CDR1 and CDR2 (germline): LGHNA, YNFKEQ.

V gene TRBV18 combines with J gene TRBJ1-4, with D possibly being TRBD1 (5 bases). The CDR3 is made up of 17 amino acids. Trimming stripped 6 bases from V and 2 bases from J, with 19 bases between. The germline V gene encodes CDR1 KGHSH and CDR2 LQKENI. Written as DNA, the CDR3 is TGTGCCAGCTCTCGGTTCAATCGGGGCGCGACTAATGAAAAACTGTTTTTT. Amino acids: CASSRFNRGATNEKLFF. Together with reference TRBV18 and TRBJ1-4, the CDR3 gives the full variable domain: NAGVMQNPRHLVRRRGQEARLRCSPMKGHSHVYWYRQLPEEGLKFMVYLQKENIIDESGMPKERFSAEFPKEGPSILRIQQVVRGDSAAYFCASSRFNRGATNEKLFFGSGTQLSVL.

This sequence joins TRBV11-2 and TRBJ2-2, with D perhaps assigned TRBD1 or TRBD2 (6 bases each). The CDR3 totals 14 residues. The germline CDR1 and CDR2 sequences are SGHAT and FQNNGV. With 4 bases removed from V and 6 bases from J, the gap between germline ends came to 12 bases. CDR3 nucleotides: TGTGCCAGCAGCTCCCCCCGGGGGCCCGGGGAGCTGTTTTTT. This sequence encodes CASSSPRGPGELFF.

This clone was seen only a few times. V and J are TRBV30 and TRBJ1-4; D may be TRBD1 (5 bases). The CDR3 is made up of 14 amino acids. Germline CDR1 reads GTSNPN; CDR2 reads SVGIG (reference sequence). Trimming took 3 bases from V and 8 from J, leaving 16 bases between them. The CDR3 sequence is CAWSLQALGEKLFF. CDR3 coding DNA: TGTGCCTGGAGCTTACAGGCCCTCGGCGAAAAACTGTTTTTT. Full variable domain (missing parts from reference TRBV30 and TRBJ1-4): SQTIHQWPATLVQPVGSPLSLECTVEGTSNPNLYWYRQAAGRGLQLLFYSVGIGQISSEVPQNLSASRPQDRQFILSSKKLLLSDSGFYLCAWSLQALGEKLFFGSGTQLSVL.

This clone was picked up one time. This chain joins TRBV7-3 and TRBJ2-3; 8 bases are a match to TRBD1. Losses at the gene ends were 2 bases for V and 8 bases for J; bases not matched to a gene: 6. Germline V gives CDR1 SGHTA, CDR2 FQGTGA. The CDR3 spans 14 residues. The CDR3 loop reads CASSLGLTGGTQYF. The CDR3 DNA reads TGTGCCAGCAGCTTAGGACTCACAGGGGGTACGCAGTATTTT.